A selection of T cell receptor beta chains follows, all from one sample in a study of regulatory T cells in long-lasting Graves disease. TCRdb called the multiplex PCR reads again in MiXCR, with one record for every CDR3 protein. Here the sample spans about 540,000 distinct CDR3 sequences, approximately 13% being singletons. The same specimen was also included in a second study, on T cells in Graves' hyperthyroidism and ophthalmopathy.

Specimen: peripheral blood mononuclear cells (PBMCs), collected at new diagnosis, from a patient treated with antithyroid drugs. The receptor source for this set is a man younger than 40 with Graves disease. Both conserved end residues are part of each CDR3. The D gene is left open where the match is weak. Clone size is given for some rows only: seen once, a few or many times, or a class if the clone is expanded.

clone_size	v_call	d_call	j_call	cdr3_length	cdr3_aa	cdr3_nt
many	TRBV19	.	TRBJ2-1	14	CASSVGGTYNEQFF	TGTGCCAGTAGTGTCGGGGGTACCTACAATGAGCAGTTCTTC
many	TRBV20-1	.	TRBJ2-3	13	CSAVSPGTDTQYF	TGCAGTGCAGTTAGCCCGGGCACAGATACGCAGTATTTT
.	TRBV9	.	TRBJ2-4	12	CASSGDGDIQYF	TGTGCCAGCAGCGGAGACGGGGACATTCAGTACTTC
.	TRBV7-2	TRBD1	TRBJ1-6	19	CASSLEWDRGPGYNSPLHF	TGTGCCAGCAGCTTAGAATGGGACAGGGGGCCAGGGTATAATTCACCCCTCCACTTT
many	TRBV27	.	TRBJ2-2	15	CASSSGTANTGELFF	TGTGCCAGCAGTTCTGGCACCGCGAACACCGGGGAGCTGTTTTTT
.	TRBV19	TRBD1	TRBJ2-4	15	CASSMEDRVVNIQYF	TGTGCCAGTAGTATGGAGGACAGGGTAGTAAACATTCAGTACTTC
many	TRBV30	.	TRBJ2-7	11	CAWSILSEQYF	TGTGCCTGGAGTATCCTAAGCGAGCAGTACTTC
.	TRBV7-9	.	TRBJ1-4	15	CASSRSGTYYEKLFF	TGTGCCAGCAGTCGATCCGGGACATACTATGAAAAACTGTTTTTT
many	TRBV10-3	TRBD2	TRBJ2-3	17	CATTSRTSGTSTDTQYF	TGTGCCACCACGAGCCGGACTAGCGGCACTAGCACAGATACGCAGTATTTT
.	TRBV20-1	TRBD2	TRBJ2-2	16	CSARTLADENTGELFF	TGCAGTGCCCGGACTCTAGCGGATGAGAACACCGGGGAGCTGTTTTTT
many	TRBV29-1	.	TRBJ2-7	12	CSAGHPPYEQYF	TGCAGCGCCGGACATCCCCCCTACGAGCAGTACTTC
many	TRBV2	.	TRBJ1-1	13	CASSEIRGTEAFF	TGTGCCAGCAGTGAAATCAGGGGCACTGAAGCTTTCTTT
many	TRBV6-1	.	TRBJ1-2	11	CASSTSDGYTF	TGTGCCAGCAGTACCTCCGATGGCTACACCTTC
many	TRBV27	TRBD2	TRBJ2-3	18	CASSPIASGDFSTDTQYF	TGTGCCAGCAGTCCCATTGCTAGCGGGGACTTTAGCACAGATACGCAGTATTTT
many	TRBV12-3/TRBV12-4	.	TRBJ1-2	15	CASSGGGATYYGYTF	TGTGCCAGCAGCGGGGGGGGGGCTACCTACTATGGCTACACCTTC
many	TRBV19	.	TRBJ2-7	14	CASSSWGGRDEQYF	TGTGCCAGTAGTTCATGGGGGGGCCGCGACGAGCAGTACTTC
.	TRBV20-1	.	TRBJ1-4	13	CSALDGANEKLFF	TGCAGTGCTCTGGACGGTGCTAATGAAAAACTGTTTTTT
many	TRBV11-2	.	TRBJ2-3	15	CASSSPGTFTDTQYF	TGTGCCAGCAGCTCCCCGGGCACCTTCACAGATACGCAGTATTTT
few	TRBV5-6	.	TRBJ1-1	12	CASSLGSGEAFF	TGTGCCAGCAGCTTGGGATCGGGGGAAGCTTTCTTT
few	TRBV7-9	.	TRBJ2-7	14	CASSYLGVSYEQYF	TGTGCCAGCAGCTACTTGGGGGTATCCTACGAGCAGTACTTC
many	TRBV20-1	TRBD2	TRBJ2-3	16	CSARGFGGRWTDTQYF	TGCAGTGCTAGAGGATTCGGCGGGAGGTGGACAGATACGCAGTATTTT
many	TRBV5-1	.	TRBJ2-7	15	CASSYGGRGPYEQYF	TGCGCCAGCAGCTATGGAGGTCGGGGACCCTACGAGCAGTACTTC
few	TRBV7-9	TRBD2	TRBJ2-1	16	CASSLGLLAGAHEQFF	TGTGCCAGCAGCTTAGGATTACTAGCGGGAGCCCATGAGCAGTTCTTC
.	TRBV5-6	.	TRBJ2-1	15	CASSLGETLYNEQFF	TGTGCCAGCAGCTTGGGAGAAACCCTCTACAATGAGCAGTTCTTC
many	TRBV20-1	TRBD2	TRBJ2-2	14	CSAKSGRRDGELFF	TGCAGTGCAAAGAGCGGGAGGAGGGACGGGGAGCTGTTTTTT
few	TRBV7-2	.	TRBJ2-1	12	CASSSPPYEQFF	TGTGCCAGCAGCTCCCCCCCGTATGAGCAGTTCTTC
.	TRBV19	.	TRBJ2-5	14	CASSIDTSQETQYF	TGTGCCAGTAGTATAGATACCAGCCAAGAGACCCAGTACTTC
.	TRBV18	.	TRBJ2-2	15	CASSPPATNTGGLFF	TGTGCCAGCTCACCTCCGGCCACGAACACCGGGGGGCTGTTTTTT
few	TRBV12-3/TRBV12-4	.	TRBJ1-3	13	CASSLLRGNTIYF	TGTGCCAGCAGTTTGCTGCGGGGAAACACCATATATTTT
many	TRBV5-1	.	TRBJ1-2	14	CASSLEGVAYGYTF	TGCGCCAGCAGCTTGGAGGGGGTAGCCTATGGCTACACCTTC
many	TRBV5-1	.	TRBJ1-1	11	CASSLWPEAFF	TGCGCCAGCAGCTTGTGGCCTGAAGCTTTCTTT
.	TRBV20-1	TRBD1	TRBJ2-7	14	CSATMDRASYEQYF	TGCAGTGCTACTATGGACAGGGCATCCTACGAGCAGTACTTC
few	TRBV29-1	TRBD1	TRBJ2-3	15	CSVEKGNRGTDTQYF	TGCAGCGTTGAAAAGGGTAACAGGGGGACGGATACGCAGTATTTT
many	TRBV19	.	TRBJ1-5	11	CASSSERDKHF	TGTGCCAGTAGTAGCGAACGGGACAAGCATTTT
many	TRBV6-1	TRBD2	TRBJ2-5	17	CASSDPTSGEIQETQYF	TGTGCCAGCAGTGATCCGACTAGCGGGGAAATCCAAGAGACCCAGTACTTC
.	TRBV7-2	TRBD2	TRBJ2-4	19	CASSLPTSGPDTTKNIQYF	TGTGCCAGCAGCTTACCCACTAGCGGCCCTGACACGACCAAAAACATTCAGTACTTC
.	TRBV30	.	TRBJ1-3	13	CAWEAGRRNTIYF	TGTGCCTGGGAAGCGGGACGGCGAAACACCATATATTTT
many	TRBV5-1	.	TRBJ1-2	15	CASSLRPQDNYGYTF	TGCGCCAGCAGCTTGCGCCCTCAGGATAACTATGGCTACACCTTC
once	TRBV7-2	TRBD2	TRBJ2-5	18	CASSLASGSGGAVETQYF	TGTGCCAGCAGCTTAGCCTCGGGTAGCGGGGGGGCGGTTGAGACCCAGTACTTC
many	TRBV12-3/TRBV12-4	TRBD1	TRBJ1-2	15	CASSPGQGGVYGYTF	TGTGCCAGCAGTCCCGGACAGGGCGGTGTGTATGGCTACACCTTC
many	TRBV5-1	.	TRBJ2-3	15	CASSLVPGARETQYF	TGCGCCAGCAGCTTGGTCCCGGGAGCCCGAGAGACGCAGTATTTT
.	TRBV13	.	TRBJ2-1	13	CAMGQGSYNEQFF	TGTGCCATGGGGCAGGGCTCCTACAATGAGCAGTTCTTC
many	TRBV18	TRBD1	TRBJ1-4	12	CASSPDRDRLFF	TGTGCCAGCTCACCAGACAGGGATCGACTGTTTTTT
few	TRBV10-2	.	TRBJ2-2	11	CASKHGGELFF	TGCGCCAGCAAGCACGGCGGGGAGCTGTTTTTT
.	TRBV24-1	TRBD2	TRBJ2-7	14	CAAGTGGGSYEQYF	TGTGCCGCGGGGACCGGGGGGGGGTCCTACGAGCAGTACTTC
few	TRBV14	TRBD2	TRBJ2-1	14	CASSQRESWNGQFF	TGTGCCAGCAGCCAGCGGGAGTCTTGGAATGGGCAGTTCTTC
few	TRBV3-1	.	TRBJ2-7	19	CASSQVWGGVGTTSYEQYF	TGTGCCAGCAGCCAAGTTTGGGGGGGCGTAGGGACAACCTCCTACGAGCAGTACTTC
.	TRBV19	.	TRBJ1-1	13	CASTLTGNTEAFF	TGTGCCAGTACCCTGACAGGGAACACTGAAGCTTTCTTT
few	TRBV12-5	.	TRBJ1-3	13	CASGSSWGNTIYF	TGTGCTAGTGGTTCTTCTTGGGGAAACACCATATATTTT
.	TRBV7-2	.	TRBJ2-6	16	CASSFWVPSGANVLTF	TGTGCCAGCAGCTTCTGGGTTCCCTCTGGGGCCAACGTCCTGACTTTC